The 10 T cell receptor beta chains below come from one sample, sequenced in a study of T cells in Graves' hyperthyroidism and ophthalmopathy. Researchers amplified the TCR beta CDR3 regions from RNA transcripts. The TCR CDR3 first-round RT-PCR relied on the HTBI primer set. One entry per CDR3 protein, called by TCRdb with MiXCR from the multiplex PCR reads. The data show fewer than 700,000 distinct CDR3 sequences, about a sixth seen once. The sequencing input was blood. The receptors derive from a young woman with Graves' ophthalmopathy.

This clonotype has a handful of counts. V is TRBV6-1 and J is TRBJ2-6; tentatively, D is TRBD2 (6 bases). Per the germline V gene, CDR1 is MNHNS and CDR2 is SASEGT. Trimming took off 7 bases at V and 0 bases at J, with 10 bases between the two ends. The CDR3 covers 15 residues. CDR3 region: CASKTGDSGANVLTF. The CDR3 coding sequence is TGTGCCAGCAAAACGGGGGACTCTGGGGCCAACGTCCTGACTTTC.

This sequence joins TRBV5-1 and TRBJ1-1; D possibly corresponds to TRBD1 (6 bases). The CDR3 length is 15 residues. Germline CDR1 reads SGHRS; CDR2 reads YFSETQ. V gave up 4 bases and J gave up 4 bases, with 17 bases separating them. The CDR3 DNA is TGCGCCAGCAGCAAAGGGGGGGGCAAGGGCACTGAAGCTTTCTTT. Translated: CASSKGGGKGTEAFF. Drawing the rest from reference TRBV5-1 and TRBJ1-1, the complete variable domain is KAGVTQTPRYLIKTRGQQVTLSCSPISGHRSVSWYQQTPGQGLQFLFEYFSETQRNKGNFPGRFSGRQFSNSRSEMNVSTLELGDSALYLCASSKGGGKGTEAFFGQGTRLTVV.

At least ten counts were recorded for this clonotype. The rearrangement links TRBV7-2 to TRBJ2-3, with D perhaps TRBD2 (5 bases). V lost 5 bases and J 6 bases, leaving 21 bases between the germline ends. Germline V gives CDR1 SGHTA, CDR2 FQGNSA. The CDR3 contains 16 residues. Here the CDR3 reads CASSLVGVGRWDTQYF. In DNA form, the CDR3 reads TGTGCCAGCAGCCTGGTCGGGGTCGGACGGTGGGATACGCAGTATTTT.

This clonotype came up many times. V and J are TRBV5-6 and TRBJ1-2, with TRBD1 matching 7 bases. Germline V CDR1 and CDR2: SGHDT, YYEEEE. V shed 0 bases, J shed 5 bases, and the junction held 7 bases outside the gene matches. CDR3 length equals 15 residues. DNA for the CDR3: TGTGCCAGCAGCTTGGGGGACAGCCTCCAGTATGGCTACACCTTC. Translated, it gives CASSLGDSLQYGYTF.

This clonotype was counted many times. V usage is TRBV28 and J usage is TRBJ2-3; TRBD1 aligns across 8 bases. The V gene end was trimmed by 3 bases and the J gene end by 4 bases; junction bases not matched to a gene: 9. The germline gives CDR1 MDHEN, CDR2 SYDVKM. There are 16 residues in the CDR3. CDR3 sequence reads: CASSFSLTGGSDTQYF. The DNA for the CDR3 is TGTGCCAGCAGTTTCTCCCTCACAGGGGGGTCAGATACGCAGTATTTT.

This rearrangement joins TRBV19 to TRBJ1-2, with D tentatively TRBD1 (6 bases). Germline V CDR1 and CDR2: LNHDA, SQIVND (reference sequence). The V and J ends lost 7 bases and 4 bases respectively, with 13 bases between them. The CDR3 sequence is 13 residues long. CDR3 region: CASNLRDTYGYTF. CDR3 bases: TGTGCCAGTAACCTCCGGGACACCTATGGCTACACCTTC.

The rearrangement joins TRBV5-8 to TRBJ2-3, with D perhaps TRBD1 (6 bases). V lost 4 bases and J 2 bases, leaving 11 bases between the germline ends. The CDR3 covers 14 residues. Germline CDR1 reads SGHTS; CDR2 reads YDEGEE. This chain's CDR3 is CASSRDTFTDTQYF. CDR3 DNA sequence: TGTGCCAGCAGCCGGGACACCTTCACAGATACGCAGTATTTT.

CDR3 amino acids: CASRDPGFGTEAFF. For the CDR3, the DNA is TGTGCCAGCAGGGACCCGGGGTTTGGCACTGAAGCTTTCTTT. The genes are TRBV6-1 and TRBJ1-1, with D unresolved. Trimming took 6 bases from V and 4 from J, leaving 15 bases between them. The CDR3 has 14 amino acids. Germline assignment: CDR1 MNHNS and CDR2 SASEGT.

This clonotype has ten or more counts. The chain has TRBV2 and TRBJ2-7; 10 bases agree with TRBD1. CDR1 SNHLY and CDR2 FYNNEI come from the germline V gene. The ends lost 11 bases at V and 5 bases at J; junction bases unmatched: 18. The CDR3 runs 16 residues. CDR3 in DNA: TGTGCCGGGGGGCCACAAGCGGGACAGGGGTCCCACGAGCAGTACTTC. Its translation is CAGGPQAGQGSHEQYF.

This clonotype came up many times. The chain joins TRBV27 to TRBJ2-7; D is uncertain. Germline lookup yields CDR1 MNHEY and CDR2 SMNVEV (reference sequence). The ends were cut back, 1 base at V and 0 bases at J, with 7 bases in the middle. This CDR3 is built from 14 residues. The CDR3 DNA is TGTGCCAGCAGTTTATTTAGTGGCTCCTACGAGCAGTACTTC. Amino acids: CASSLFSGSYEQYF.